The entry below describes one T cell receptor (beta chain). What it recognizes is unknown. This sample was included in a study of T cell repertoires in cytomegalovirus infection. Losses at the gene ends were 5 bases for V and 1 base for J; bases not matched to a gene: 9. The CDR3 contains 16 residues. Germline V gene lookup returns CDR1 MNHEY and CDR2 SVGAGI. Each CDR3 protein is one row after TCRdb ran MiXCR on the reads. In the table there are around 900,000 distinct CDR3 sequences, roughly 31% of which are singletons. Study-wide findings and caveats: Based on cumulative public TCR beta family frequency, carriers of CMV plus the relevant HLA were identified.

This chain connects TRBV6-5 to TRBJ2-5; 8 bases are a match to TRBD2. This clonotype originated in a human donor in good health (CMV status not recorded). Some clones in this sample may be carry-over from other donors' samples. Sequencing used cultured CD8+ T cells from PBMCs, obtained from culture after CMV antigen stimulation. The CDR3 spells CASSTLGRGAQETQYF. The DNA of the CDR3 is TGTGCCAGCAGTACTCTCGGGCGGGGGGCCCAAGAGACCCAGTACTTC.